These 14 T cell receptor beta chains were sequenced from one sample in a study of early T cells in non-severe SARS-CoV-2 infection. MiXCR, run by TCRdb on the 5' RACE reads, gives a single entry per CDR3 protein. This table holds about 60,000 distinct CDR3 sequences, 8.5% to 10% found once. Input material: whole blood. These receptors all stem from an adult who was a healthcare worker with PCR-confirmed SARS-CoV-2 infection or an uninfected control (not recorded which).

This clonotype was observed many times. The chain is built from TRBV4-2 and TRBJ1-2, with a weak D call TRBD1 (6 bases). The CDR3 is made up of 14 amino acids. The V gene lost 3 bases and the J gene lost 7 bases, with 15 bases spanning the gap. Germline V gene data show CDR1 as LGHNA and CDR2 as YNFKEQ. In nucleotides, the CDR3 is TGTGCCAGCAGCCAGGAAAGAACAGGGACTGGCTACACCTTC. The encoded protein is CASSQERTGTGYTF.

This clonotype appeared many times. The chain is built from TRBV12-2 and TRBJ2-1. TRBV12-2 has pseudogene status. The CDR3 spans 8 residues. The CDR3 nucleotides are TGTGCAAGTCGCTTTCGGTTCTTC. This encodes CASRFRFF.

This clonotype was seen repeatedly, ten times or more. The chain recombines TRBV20-1 with TRBJ1-1; D remains ambiguous. The V end lost 3 bases, the J end lost 6 bases, and 11 bases lay between the germline ends. CDR1 is DFQATT and CDR2 is SNEGSKA in the germline V gene (reference sequence). The CDR3 totals 12 residues. For the CDR3, the DNA is TGCAGTGCTAGCGAATCTAACGCTGAAGCTTTCTTT. This gives the protein CSASESNAEAFF.

Of note for this clonotype: A much more abundant neighbour one base away suggests this may be a read error. This rearrangement joins TRBV6-2 or TRBV6-3 to TRBJ1-1; the match to TRBD1 covers 9 bases. Germline CDR1 MNHEY, CDR2 SVGEGT. This CDR3 region has 16 residues. The CDR3 region is CTSSYRMTGGYTEAFF. As DNA, the CDR3 is TGTACCAGCAGTTACCGCATGACAGGGGGTTACACTGAAGCTTTCTTT.

This clonotype was observed many times. This chain joins TRBV12-3 or TRBV12-4 and TRBJ2-7; perhaps TRBD2 as D (5 bases). The CDR3 has 12 amino acids. Trimming pared 3 bases from V and 6 bases from J, leaving 9 bases between. Here the CDR3 DNA reads TGTGCCAGCAGTTTCAACGAGGGCGAGCAGTACTTC. Protein product: CASSFNEGEQYF.

This clonotype was seen at least ten times. The chain couples TRBV11-3 to TRBJ2-2, with D possibly being TRBD1 (7 bases). Germline V lookup: CDR1 SGHNT, CDR2 YENEEA. The CDR3 has 16 amino acids. The V end lost 1 base, the J end lost 3 bases, and 12 bases lay between the germline ends. CDR3 in DNA: TGTGCCAGCAGCTTAGGACAGGGAGGAGACACCGGGGAGCTGTTTTTT. It encodes CASSLGQGGDTGELFF.

This clonotype was detected many times. The V and J genes are TRBV6-2 or TRBV6-3 and TRBJ1-1; D gene uncertain. The ends were cut back, 7 bases at V and 0 bases at J, with 9 bases in the middle. The CDR3 loop spans 13 amino acids. Germline assignment: CDR1 MNHEY and CDR2 SVGEGT. The DNA of the CDR3 is TGTGCCAGCACCCACGTGGTGAACACTGAAGCTTTCTTT. This translates into CASTHVVNTEAFF.

This clonotype was observed a few times. J is TRBJ2-1 and V is TRBV5-1, with D perhaps matching TRBD2 (6 bases). The CDR3 sequence is 15 residues long. The germline CDR1 and CDR2 sequences are SGHRS and YFSETQ. V was shortened by 4 bases and J by 2 bases, with 13 bases between the two germline ends. The CDR3 sequence is CASSRVASAYNEQFF. CDR3 sequence (DNA): TGCGCCAGCAGCAGGGTCGCTAGCGCCTACAATGAGCAGTTCTTC.

The rearrangement joins TRBV10-2 to TRBJ2-3; D gene ambiguous. The V and J ends lost 4 bases and 0 bases respectively, with 8 bases between them. Per the germline V gene, CDR1 is WSHSY and CDR2 is SAAADI. The CDR3 is made up of 14 amino acids. The CDR3 reads CASSVDGSTDTQYF. The CDR3 DNA is TGCGCCAGCAGTGTGGACGGGAGCACAGATACGCAGTATTTT.

This clonotype occurred a few times. The chain combines TRBV9 with TRBJ2-3; 7 positions match TRBD1. Unmatched junction bases numbered 9, after V lost 4 bases and J lost 4 bases. From germline, CDR1 is SGDLS and CDR2 YYNGEE. CDR3 length: 15 residues. CDR3 in amino acids: CASSFTTGPADTQYF. Written as DNA, the CDR3 is TGTGCCAGCAGCTTCACGACAGGGCCCGCAGATACGCAGTATTTT.

The chain has TRBV10-3 and TRBJ2-7, with 9 nucleotides matching TRBD1. Germline V gives CDR1 ENHRY, CDR2 SYGVKD. V was pared by 8 bases and J by 4 bases, with 9 bases of the junction left unmatched. CDR3 length equals 14 residues. The CDR3 protein is CAISTGTGFYEQYF. The DNA of the CDR3 is TGTGCCATCTCAACCGGGACAGGGTTTTACGAGCAGTACTTC.

This clonotype showed up just a few times. This chain links TRBV20-1 with TRBJ2-7, with D possibly matching TRBD1 (6 bases). V lost 2 bases, J lost 4 bases, and 6 bases lay in between. Germline V gene lookup returns CDR1 DFQATT and CDR2 SNEGSKA (reference sequence). The CDR3 is made up of 11 amino acids. The CDR3 coding sequence is TGCAGTGCTAGAAGGGGGTACGAGCAGTACTTC. Its translation is CSARRGYEQYF.

The rearrangement links TRBV6-2 or TRBV6-3 to TRBJ2-7, with 8 bases lining up with TRBD1. CDR3 size: 15 residues. Germline CDR1 and CDR2: MNHEY and SVGEGT. V shed 5 bases and J 2 bases; nucleotides not matched to a gene: 8. CDR3 in amino acids: CASSLTGGRTYEQYF. DNA of the CDR3: TGTGCCAGCAGTCTTACAGGGGGGCGAACCTACGAGCAGTACTTC.

This clonotype has a count of ten or more. The chain is built from TRBV19 and TRBJ2-2, with 9 bases matching TRBD1. V gave up 3 bases and J gave up 7 bases; unmatched junction bases: 9. Germline values: CDR1 LNHDA, CDR2 SQIVND (reference sequence). The CDR3 extends over 16 amino acids. The CDR3 spells CASSMVGTGIDGELFF. Here the CDR3 DNA reads TGTGCCAGTAGTATGGTTGGGACAGGGATCGACGGGGAGCTGTTTTTT.